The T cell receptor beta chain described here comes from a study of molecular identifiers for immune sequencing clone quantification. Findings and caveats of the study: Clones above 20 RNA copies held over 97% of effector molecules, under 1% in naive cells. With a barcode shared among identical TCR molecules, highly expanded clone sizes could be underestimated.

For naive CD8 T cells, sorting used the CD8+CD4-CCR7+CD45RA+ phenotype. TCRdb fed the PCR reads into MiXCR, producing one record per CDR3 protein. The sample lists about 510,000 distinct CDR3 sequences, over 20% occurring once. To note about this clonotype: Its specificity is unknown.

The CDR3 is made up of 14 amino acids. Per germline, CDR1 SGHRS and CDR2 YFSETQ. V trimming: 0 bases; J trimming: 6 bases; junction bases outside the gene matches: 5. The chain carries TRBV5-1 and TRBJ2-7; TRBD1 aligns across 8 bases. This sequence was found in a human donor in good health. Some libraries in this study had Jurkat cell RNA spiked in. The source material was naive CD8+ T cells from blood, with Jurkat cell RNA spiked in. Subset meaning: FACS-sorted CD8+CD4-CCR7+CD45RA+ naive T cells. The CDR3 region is CASSLEDRAREQYF. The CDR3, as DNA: TGCGCCAGCAGCTTGGAGGACAGGGCTCGCGAGCAGTACTTC.